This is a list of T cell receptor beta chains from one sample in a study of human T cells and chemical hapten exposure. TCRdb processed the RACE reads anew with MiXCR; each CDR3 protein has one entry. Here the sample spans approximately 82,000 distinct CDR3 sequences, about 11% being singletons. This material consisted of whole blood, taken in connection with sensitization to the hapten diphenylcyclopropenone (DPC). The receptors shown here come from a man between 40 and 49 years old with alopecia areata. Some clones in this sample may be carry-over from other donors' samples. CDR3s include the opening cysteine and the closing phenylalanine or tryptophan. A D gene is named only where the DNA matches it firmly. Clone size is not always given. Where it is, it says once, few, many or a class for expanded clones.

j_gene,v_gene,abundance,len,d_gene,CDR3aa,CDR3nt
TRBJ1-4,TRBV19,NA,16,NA,CASSYQARATNEKLFF,TGTGCCAGTAGTTACCAGGCCCGTGCAACTAATGAAAAACTGTTTTTT
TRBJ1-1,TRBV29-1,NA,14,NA,CSVVWWGGDTEAFF,TGCAGCGTTGTATGGTGGGGGGGAGACACTGAAGCTTTCTTT
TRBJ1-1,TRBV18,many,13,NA,CASSPQEETEAFF,TGTGCCAGCTCACCACAGGAGGAGACTGAAGCTTTCTTT
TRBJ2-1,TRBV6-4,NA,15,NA,CASSVRAGPNNEQFF,TGTGCCAGCAGTGTACGAGCGGGCCCTAACAATGAGCAGTTCTTC
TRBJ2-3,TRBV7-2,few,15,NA,CASSLPTAGTDTQYF,TGTGCCAGCAGCCTACCCACAGCCGGGACAGATACGCAGTATTTT
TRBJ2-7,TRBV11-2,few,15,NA,CASSAGHPSSYEQYF,TGTGCCAGCAGCGCGGGACATCCGAGCTCCTACGAGCAGTACTTC
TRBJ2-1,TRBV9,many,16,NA,CASSVLGEAPNDEQFF,TGTGCCAGCAGCGTACTAGGGGAGGCCCCCAACGATGAGCAGTTCTTC
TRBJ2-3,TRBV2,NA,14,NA,CASSRDTYTDTQYF,TGTGCCAGCAGCCGGGACACATACACAGATACGCAGTATTTT
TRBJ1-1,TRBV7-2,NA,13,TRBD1,CASSPQGGAEAFF,TGTGCCAGCAGCCCGCAGGGGGGCGCTGAAGCTTTCTTT
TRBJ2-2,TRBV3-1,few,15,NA,CASSQQSGGTGELFF,TGTGCCAGCAGCCAACAGTCGGGTGGCACCGGGGAGCTGTTTTTT
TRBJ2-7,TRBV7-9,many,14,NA,CASSLVGTSYEQYF,TGTGCCAGCAGCTTAGTCGGTACCTCCTACGAGCAGTACTTC
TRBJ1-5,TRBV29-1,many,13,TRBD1,CSAIDRDNQPQHF,TGCAGCGCCATCGACAGGGACAATCAGCCCCAGCATTTT
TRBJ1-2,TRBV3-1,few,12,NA,CASSPAAYGYTF,TGTGCCAGCAGTCCTGCAGCCTATGGCTACACCTTC
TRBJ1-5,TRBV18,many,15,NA,CASSPDAYSNQPQHF,TGTGCCAGCTCACCAGACGCCTATAGCAATCAGCCCCAGCATTTT
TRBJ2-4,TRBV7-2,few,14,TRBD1,CASSVDRGLNIQYF,TGTGCCAGCAGCGTTGACAGGGGGCTAAACATTCAGTACTTC
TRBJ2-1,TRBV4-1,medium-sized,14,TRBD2,CASSQAASGSEQFF,TGCGCCAGCAGCCAAGCGGCTAGCGGGAGTGAGCAGTTCTTC
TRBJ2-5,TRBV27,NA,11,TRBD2,CASSSGGTQYF,TGTGCCAGCAGTTCGGGGGGGACCCAGTACTTC
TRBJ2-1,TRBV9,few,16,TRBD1,CASSVIQGPLPNEQFF,TGTGCCAGCAGCGTAATACAGGGGCCCCTACCCAATGAGCAGTTCTTC
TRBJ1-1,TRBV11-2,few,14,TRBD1,CASSWGTTGSEAFF,TGTGCCAGCAGCTGGGGGACGACAGGGTCTGAAGCTTTCTTT
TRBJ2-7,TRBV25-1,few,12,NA,CASSEFGDGQYF,TGTGCCAGCAGTGAATTCGGGGACGGGCAGTACTTC
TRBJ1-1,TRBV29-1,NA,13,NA,CSIARTKDTEAFF,TGCAGCATTGCCAGAACCAAGGACACTGAAGCTTTCTTT
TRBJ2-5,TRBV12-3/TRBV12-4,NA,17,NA,CASSYPRGVTGQETQYF,TGTGCCAGCAGTTACCCGCGAGGGGTGACAGGCCAAGAGACCCAGTACTTC
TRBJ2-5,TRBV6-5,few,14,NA,CASSYSDNKETQYF,TGTGCCAGCAGTTATTCGGACAATAAAGAGACCCAGTACTTC
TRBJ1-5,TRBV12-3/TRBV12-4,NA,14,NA,CASSFISVNQPQHF,TGTGCCAGCAGTTTTATCAGCGTCAATCAGCCCCAGCATTTT
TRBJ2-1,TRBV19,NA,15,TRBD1,CASTVGTGIYNEQFF,TGTGCCAGTACTGTGGGGACAGGGATTTACAATGAGCAGTTCTTC
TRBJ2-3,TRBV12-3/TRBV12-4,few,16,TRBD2,CASSLWSSGSTDTQYF,TGTGCCAGCAGTTTATGGTCTAGCGGCAGCACAGATACGCAGTATTTT
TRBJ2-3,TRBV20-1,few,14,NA,CSARVDREADTQYF,TGCAGTGCTAGGGTTGACAGGGAGGCAGATACGCAGTATTTT
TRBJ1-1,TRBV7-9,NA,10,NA,CAPRLVEAFF,TGTGCCCCCAGATTGGTTGAAGCTTTCTTT
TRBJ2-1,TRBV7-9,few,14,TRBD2,CASSGEGLYNEQFF,TGTGCCAGCAGTGGGGAGGGGCTCTACAATGAGCAGTTCTTC
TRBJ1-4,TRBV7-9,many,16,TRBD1,CASSFQTGVTGEKLFF,TGTGCCAGCAGCTTTCAGACAGGGGTAACGGGAGAAAAACTGTTTTTT
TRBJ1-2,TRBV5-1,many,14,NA,CASSQEVGQYGYTF,TGCGCCAGCAGCCAGGAGGTCGGACAGTATGGCTACACCTTC
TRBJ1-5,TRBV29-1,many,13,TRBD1,CSAAGQVNQPQHF,TGCAGCGCAGCGGGACAGGTAAATCAGCCCCAGCATTTT
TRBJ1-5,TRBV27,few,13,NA,CASGTRVEQPQHF,TGTGCCAGCGGAACGAGGGTTGAGCAGCCCCAGCATTTT